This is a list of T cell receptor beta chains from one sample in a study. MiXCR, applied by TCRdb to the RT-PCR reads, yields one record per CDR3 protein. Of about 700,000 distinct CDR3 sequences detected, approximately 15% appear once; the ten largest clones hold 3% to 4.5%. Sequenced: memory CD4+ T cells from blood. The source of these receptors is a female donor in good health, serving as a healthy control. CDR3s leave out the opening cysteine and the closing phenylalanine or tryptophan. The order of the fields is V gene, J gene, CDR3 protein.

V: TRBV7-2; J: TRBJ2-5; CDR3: ASSSSSGVQETQY
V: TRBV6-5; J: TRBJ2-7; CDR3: ASSYSKIGGTLFYEQY
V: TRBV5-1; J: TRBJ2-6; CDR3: ASSRDSLSGANVLT
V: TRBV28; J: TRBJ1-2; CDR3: ASSAWDRDKWNGYT
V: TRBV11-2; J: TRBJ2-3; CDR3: ASRPQGAGWDTQY
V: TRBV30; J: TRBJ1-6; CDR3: AWRSAGGQSPLH
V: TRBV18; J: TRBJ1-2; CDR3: ASSIEDYGYT
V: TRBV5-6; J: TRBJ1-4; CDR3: ASSWIGQGGEKLF
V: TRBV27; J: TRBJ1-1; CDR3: ASWVPGRDTEAF
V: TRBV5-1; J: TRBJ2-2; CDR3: ASSSLMNTGELF
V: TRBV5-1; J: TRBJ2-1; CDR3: ASSFPGPYNEHF
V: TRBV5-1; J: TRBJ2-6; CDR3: ASSLGSSGANVLT
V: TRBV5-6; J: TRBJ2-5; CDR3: ASSLKGPRETQY
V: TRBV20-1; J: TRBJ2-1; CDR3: RAFTSTSYNEQF
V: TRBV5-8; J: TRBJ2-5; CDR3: ASSSWTGEETQY
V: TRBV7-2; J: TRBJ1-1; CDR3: ASSGGALNTEAF
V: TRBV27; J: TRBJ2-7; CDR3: ASSQASGTGVIVQY
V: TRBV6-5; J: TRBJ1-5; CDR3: ASSYSIGSNQPQH
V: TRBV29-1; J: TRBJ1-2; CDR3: SVQNPDRGVGYT
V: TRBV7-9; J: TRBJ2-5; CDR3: ASSFGLRQETQY
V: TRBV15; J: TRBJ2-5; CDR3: ATSRPKGGISKETQY
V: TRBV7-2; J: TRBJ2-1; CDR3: ASSFRASGDNEQF
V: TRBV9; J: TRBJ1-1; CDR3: ASSVGADMNTEAF
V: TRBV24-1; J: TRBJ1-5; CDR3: ATSDGGFNQPQH
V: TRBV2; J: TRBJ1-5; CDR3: ASNRVDQPQH
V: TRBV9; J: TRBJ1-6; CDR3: ASSKTGLYNSPLH
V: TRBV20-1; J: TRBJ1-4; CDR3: SARTGFNEKLF
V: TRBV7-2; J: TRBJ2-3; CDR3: ASSLASGSGADTQY
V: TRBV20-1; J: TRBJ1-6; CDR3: SAIVGNSPLH
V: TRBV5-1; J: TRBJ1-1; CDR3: ASSTGGGWNTEAF
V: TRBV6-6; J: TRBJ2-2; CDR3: ASAPGLANTGELF
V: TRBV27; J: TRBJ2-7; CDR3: ASSLQATSYEQY
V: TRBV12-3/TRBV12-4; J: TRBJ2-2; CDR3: ASSFARGQVTGELF
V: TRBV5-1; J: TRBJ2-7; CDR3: ASSLDRGLNEQY
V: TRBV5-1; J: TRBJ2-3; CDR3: ASSLGAFGRAGTDTQY